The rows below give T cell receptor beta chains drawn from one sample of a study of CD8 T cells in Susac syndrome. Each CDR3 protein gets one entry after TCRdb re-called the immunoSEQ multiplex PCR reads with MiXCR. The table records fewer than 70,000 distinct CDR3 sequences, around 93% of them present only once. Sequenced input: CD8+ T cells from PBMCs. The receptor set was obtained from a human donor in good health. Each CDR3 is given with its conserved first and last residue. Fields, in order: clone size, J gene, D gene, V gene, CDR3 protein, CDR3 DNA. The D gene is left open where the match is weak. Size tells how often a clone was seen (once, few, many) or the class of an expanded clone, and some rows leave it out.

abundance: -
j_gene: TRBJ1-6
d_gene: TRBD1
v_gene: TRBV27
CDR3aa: CASSDTGGASYNSPLHF
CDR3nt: TGTGCCAGCAGTGATACAGGGGGCGCTTCATATAATTCACCCCTCCACTTT

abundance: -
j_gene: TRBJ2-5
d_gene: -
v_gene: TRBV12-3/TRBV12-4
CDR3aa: CASSLTAPQETQYF
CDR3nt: TGTGCCAGCAGTTTGACAGCCCCGCAAGAGACCCAGTACTTC

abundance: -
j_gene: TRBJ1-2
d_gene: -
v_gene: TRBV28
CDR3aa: CASSTRGSNYGYTF
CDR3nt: TGTGCCAGCAGTACGAGGGGCTCTAACTATGGCTACACCTTC

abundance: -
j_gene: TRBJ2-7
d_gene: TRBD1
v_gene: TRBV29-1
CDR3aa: CSVDPSGTGSREQYF
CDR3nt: TGCAGCGTTGACCCCTCCGGGACAGGGTCTCGGGAGCAGTACTTC

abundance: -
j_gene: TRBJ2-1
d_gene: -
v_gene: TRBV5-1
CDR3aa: CASTLNLGGSYNEQFF
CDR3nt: TGCGCCAGCACCCTAAATCTAGGGGGCTCCTACAATGAGCAGTTCTTC

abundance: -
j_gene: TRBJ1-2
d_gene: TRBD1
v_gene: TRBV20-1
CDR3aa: CSARGWDREGLGYGYTF
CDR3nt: TGCAGTGCCCGCGGGTGGGACAGGGAAGGACTGGGCTATGGCTACACCTTC

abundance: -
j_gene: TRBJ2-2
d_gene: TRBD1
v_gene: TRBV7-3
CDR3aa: CASSLTPGTGSTGELFF
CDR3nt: TGTGCCAGCAGCTTAACCCCCGGGACAGGTAGCACCGGGGAGCTGTTTTTT

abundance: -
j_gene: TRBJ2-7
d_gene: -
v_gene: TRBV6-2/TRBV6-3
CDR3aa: CASSYRRSLSYEQYF
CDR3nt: TGTGCCAGCAGTTACAGGCGGTCCCTCTCCTACGAGCAGTACTTC

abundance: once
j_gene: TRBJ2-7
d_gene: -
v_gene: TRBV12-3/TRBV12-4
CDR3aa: CASSLRADEQYF
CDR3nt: TGTGCCAGCAGTTTAAGGGCGGACGAGCAGTACTTC

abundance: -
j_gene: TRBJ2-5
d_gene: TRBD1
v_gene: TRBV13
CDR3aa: CASSIRDRQETQYF
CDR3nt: TGTGCCAGCAGCATTAGGGACAGGCAAGAGACCCAGTACTTC

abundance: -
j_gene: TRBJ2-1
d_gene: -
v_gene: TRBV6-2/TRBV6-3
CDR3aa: CASSYGGADNEQFF
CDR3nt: TGTGCCAGCAGTTACGGGGGGGCTGACAATGAGCAGTTCTTC

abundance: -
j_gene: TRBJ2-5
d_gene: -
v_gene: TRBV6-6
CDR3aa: CASSYWANQETQYF
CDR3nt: TGTGCCAGCAGTTACTGGGCAAACCAAGAGACCCAGTACTTC

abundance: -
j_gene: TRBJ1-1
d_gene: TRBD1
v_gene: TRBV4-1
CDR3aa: CASRPISQGASTEAFF
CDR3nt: TGCGCCAGCAGACCAATTTCCCAGGGGGCTAGCACTGAAGCTTTCTTT

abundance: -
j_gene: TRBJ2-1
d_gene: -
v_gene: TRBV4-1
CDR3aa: CASSQEFPGASNEQFF
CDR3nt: TGCGCCAGCAGCCAAGAATTCCCAGGGGCCAGCAATGAGCAGTTCTTC

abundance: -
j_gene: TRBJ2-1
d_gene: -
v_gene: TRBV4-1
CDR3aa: CASSPRQEPYNEQFF
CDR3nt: TGCGCCAGCAGCCCACGACAGGAACCCTACAATGAGCAGTTCTTC

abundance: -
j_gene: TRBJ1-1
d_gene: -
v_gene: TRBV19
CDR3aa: CASRMGARTEAFF
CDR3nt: TGTGCCAGTAGAATGGGGGCGAGGACTGAAGCTTTCTTT